This T cell receptor beta chain was sequenced in a study of shared clonotypes between healthy human individuals. Overall study: Every donor yielded three CD4 naive, three CD4 memory, two CD8 naive and one CD8 memory plate.

Authors' analysis steps: For the immunoSEQ data, sequences were junction-only without quality scores, so filtering differed. Clones were sequenced by immunoSEQ multiplex PCR, and TCRdb holds only the in-frame ones, with some missing. That table supplies the V and J calls and clone size; D and trimming were determined from the DNA. The repertoire holds more than 150,000 clones, approximately 92% seen once, with around 0.067% in the top ten. The CDR3 length is 15 residues. Germline CDR1 reads SGHRS; CDR2 reads YFSETQ. Trimming cost V 0 bases and J 5 bases, with 14 bases left between them. The chain carries TRBV5-1 and TRBJ2-5; tentative D call: TRBD1 (6 bases). Sequencing input: naive CD4+ T cells sorted from blood. As for subset: CD45RA+ positively selected. The clonotype comes from a woman younger than 45 in good health. CDR3 DNA sequence: TGCGCCAGCAGCTTGGTCAGGACAGATGTGGAGACCCAGTACTTC. Translated, it gives CASSLVRTDVETQYF. Full variable domain (outside the CDR3, taken from reference TRBV5-1 and TRBJ2-5): KAGVTQTPRYLIKTRGQQVTLSCSPISGHRSVSWYQQTPGQGLQFLFEYFSETQRNKGNFPGRFSGRQFSNSRSEMNVSTLELGDSALYLCASSLVRTDVETQYFGPGTRLLVL.